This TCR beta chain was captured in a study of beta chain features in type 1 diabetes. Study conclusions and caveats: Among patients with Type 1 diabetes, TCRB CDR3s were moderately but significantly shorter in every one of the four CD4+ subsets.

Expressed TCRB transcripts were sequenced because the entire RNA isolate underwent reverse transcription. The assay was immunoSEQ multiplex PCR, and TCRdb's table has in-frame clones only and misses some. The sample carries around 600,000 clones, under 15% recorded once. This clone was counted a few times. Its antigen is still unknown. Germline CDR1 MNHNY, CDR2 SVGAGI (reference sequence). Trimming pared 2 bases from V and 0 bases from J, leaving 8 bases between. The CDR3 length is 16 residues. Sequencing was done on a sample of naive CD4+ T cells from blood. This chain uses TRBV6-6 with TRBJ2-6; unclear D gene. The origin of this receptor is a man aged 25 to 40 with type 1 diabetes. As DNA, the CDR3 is TGTGCCAGCAGTTACCTCGTGCCCTCTGGGGCCAACGTCCTGACTTTC. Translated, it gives CASSYLVPSGANVLTF.